A single sample is the source of the 27 T cell receptor beta chains below, sequenced in a study of T cell responses to AZD1222 COVID-19 vaccine. Assay: immunoSEQ multiplex PCR; the TCRdb copy retains only in-frame clones and omits some. Counted here are around 100,000 clones, roughly nine tenths occurring once; the ten biggest clones make up about 2.5%. The sequences come from peripheral blood, collected 28 days after the second AZD1222 dose. The receptors stem from an adult who received the AZD1222 COVID-19 vaccine.

The V call is TRBV5-1, the J call TRBJ2-7; 14 nucleotides align to TRBD2. V lost 4 bases, J lost 3 bases, and 3 bases stayed unmatched. The CDR3 covers 15 residues. CDR1 and CDR2 from the germline V gene are SGHRS and YFSETQ. The CDR3, as DNA: TGCGCCAGCAGCATCGGACTAGCGGGAGGCTACGAGCAGTACTTC. Amino acid sequence: CASSIGLAGGYEQYF.

This clone has a single count. The rearrangement uses TRBV6-2 or TRBV6-3 and TRBJ2-7, with a tentative D call TRBD1 (6 bases). The CDR3 runs 15 residues. V gave up 2 bases and J gave up 0 bases, with 11 bases separating them. The germline CDR1 and CDR2 sequences are MNHEY and SVGEGT. The chain's CDR3 is CASSYLGQISYEQYF. CDR3 sequence (DNA): TGTGCCAGCAGTTACCTAGGACAGATCTCCTACGAGCAGTACTTC.

The rearrangement joins TRBV4-2 to TRBJ2-3; 11 nucleotides align to TRBD2. The J segment lost 0 bases and the V segment lost 1 base, leaving 9 bases of the junction unmatched. The CDR3 runs 19 residues. Germline V lookup: CDR1 LGHNA, CDR2 YNFKEQ. The CDR3 DNA sequence: TGTGCCAGCAGCCAAGTGGGTACTAGCGGGAGTGGTAGCACAGATACGCAGTATTTT. This gives the protein CASSQVGTSGSGSTDTQYF.

Written as DNA, the CDR3 is TGTGCCAGCAGTGAGGCTTCTAAGTTCAATCAGCCCCAGCATTTT. Its translation: CASSEASKFNQPQHF. V gene TRBV6-1 combines with J gene TRBJ1-5; unclear D gene. The V end was cut by 3 bases, the J end by 3 bases, with 12 bases between. The length of the CDR3 is 15 residues. Germline V gene sequence: CDR1 MNHNS, CDR2 SASEGT.

In its sample, this clone was seen a few times. The chain recombines TRBV7-3 with TRBJ1-1; no definite D call. The CDR3 is 13 amino acids. V lost 1 base, J lost 3 bases, and 6 bases lay in between. Per the germline V gene, CDR1 is SGHTA and CDR2 is FQGTGA. The CDR3 bases are TGTGCCAGCAGCTTAAATTTGGACACTGAAGCTTTCTTT. This codes for CASSLNLDTEAFF.

J is TRBJ2-3 and V is TRBV5-6; TRBD2 matches 9 bases. The V segment lost 2 bases and the J segment 3 bases; nucleotides outside the gene matches: 4. Germline V gene lookup returns CDR1 SGHDT and CDR2 YYEEEE. The CDR3 totals 15 residues. CDR3 DNA sequence: TGTGCCAGCAGCTTAGGCGGGAGGGAAACAGATACGCAGTATTTT. It encodes CASSLGGRETDTQYF.

CDR3 in amino acids: CASSQKGTEAFF. The CDR3 coding sequence is TGTGCCAGCAGTCAGAAGGGGACTGAAGCTTTCTTT. The chain joins TRBV7-9 to TRBJ1-1; the D gene is possibly TRBD1 (5 bases). Trimming left V 6 bases short and J 5 bases short, with 10 bases between. Per germline, CDR1 SEHNR and CDR2 FQNEAQ (reference sequence). This CDR3 region has 12 residues.

This chain links TRBV18 with TRBJ2-5; D remains ambiguous. V shed 5 bases and J shed 5 bases, with 6 bases lying between them. The CDR3 has 11 amino acids. Germline CDR1 and CDR2: KGHSH and LQKENI. This CDR3 reads CASSGEETQYF. The CDR3 nucleotides read TGTGCCAGCTCAGGAGAGGAGACCCAGTACTTC. Combining the CDR3 with reference TRBV18 and TRBJ2-5 gives the whole variable domain NAGVMQNPRHLVRRRGQEARLRCSPMKGHSHVYWYRQLPEEGLKFMVYLQKENIIDESGMPKERFSAEFPKEGPSILRIQQVVRGDSAAYFCASSGEETQYFGPGTRLLVL.

This chain joins TRBV19 and TRBJ1-1, with a tentative D call TRBD1 (5 bases). Germline CDR1 is LNHDA and CDR2 is SQIVND (reference sequence). Trimming removed 7 bases from V and 1 base from J, with 13 bases in between. The CDR3 runs to 14 residues. In nucleotides, the CDR3 is TGTGCCAGTACCGACGACAGAGGGAACACTGAAGCTTTCTTT. Protein product: CASTDDRGNTEAFF.

V is TRBV28 and J is TRBJ2-1; TRBD2 agrees at 7 bases. The CDR3 is made up of 15 amino acids. The ends lost 2 bases at V and 3 bases at J; junction bases unmatched: 4. Germline V lookup: CDR1 MDHEN, CDR2 SYDVKM. Here the CDR3 DNA reads TGTGCCAGCAGTTTAGGGGGGAGGGACTACAATGAGCAGTTCTTC. Translating gives CASSLGGRDYNEQFF.

V gene TRBV19 combines with J gene TRBJ1-5; no definite D call. Germline CDR1 LNHDA, CDR2 SQIVND (reference sequence). The length of the CDR3 is 16 residues. The V gene lost 3 bases and the J gene lost 7 bases, with 19 bases spanning the gap. The CDR3 nucleotides are TGTGCCAGTAGTATTGGAGGTTTTGGGCCCTCCCAGCCCCAGCATTTT. This sequence encodes CASSIGGFGPSQPQHF.

The chain recombines TRBV24-1 with TRBJ2-6, with D tentatively TRBD1 or TRBD2 (5 bases each). The CDR3 has 21 amino acids. The V end lost 2 bases, the J end lost 0 bases, and 22 bases lay between the germline ends. The germline gives CDR1 KGHDR, CDR2 SFDVKD. DNA of the CDR3: TGTGCCACCAGTGATTATGGAGGTGGGGCGGAAGATAGCTCTGGGGCCAACGTCCTGACTTTC. Its translation: CATSDYGGGAEDSSGANVLTF.

V usage is TRBV7-9 and J usage is TRBJ2-5; the D gene is possibly TRBD1 (6 bases). Germline CDR1 and CDR2: SEHNR and FQNEAQ (reference sequence). Trimming cost V 0 bases and J 0 bases, with 14 bases left between them. There are 17 residues in the CDR3. CDR3 sequence reads: CASSLAKGQNNQETQYF. In nucleotides, the CDR3 is TGTGCCAGCAGCTTAGCGAAAGGACAGAATAACCAAGAGACCCAGTACTTC.

This clone is a singleton in its sample. The chain combines TRBV1 with TRBJ2-3; TRBD1, the table's D call, was not compared with the DNA. TRBV1 is marked as a pseudogene. The CDR3 has 15 amino acids. The CDR3 nucleotides are TGCACCAGCAGCCACGCAAAACAGGGCACAGATACGCAGTATTTT. Its protein is CTSSHAKQGTDTQYF.

This clone was counted a few times. The V gene is TRBV7-9, the J gene TRBJ1-4, with D tentatively TRBD1 (6 bases). The germline CDR1 and CDR2 sequences are SEHNR and FQNEAQ (reference sequence). This CDR3 contains 14 residues. The V and J ends lost 1 base and 6 bases respectively, with 9 bases between them. CDR3 DNA sequence: TGTGCCAGCAGCTTAGTGGGGGGCGATGAAAAACTGTTTTTT. Its translation: CASSLVGGDEKLFF.

This sequence joins TRBV9 and TRBJ1-2, with TRBD1 identical over 8 bases. With V trimmed by 4 bases and J by 2 bases, 4 bases remained unmatched. Germline loops: CDR1 SGDLS, CDR2 YYNGEE. The CDR3 runs to 14 residues. In nucleotides, the CDR3 is TGTGCCAGCAGCCCAGGGGGCAAGAACTATGGCTACACCTTC. This sequence encodes CASSPGGKNYGYTF.

This chain uses TRBV6-4 with TRBJ1-1; TRBD1 might be the D (6 bases). V lost 7 bases, J lost 1 base, and 10 bases lay in between. This CDR3 is built from 13 residues. CDR1 MRHNA and CDR2 SNTAGT come from the germline V gene. CDR3 sequence: CASTLQGNTEAFF. The CDR3 DNA reads as TGTGCCAGCACCCTACAGGGGAACACTGAAGCTTTCTTT.

V and J are TRBV12-3 or TRBV12-4 and TRBJ2-7; D uncertain. Trimming removed 8 bases from V and 2 bases from J, with 13 bases in between. There are 13 residues in the CDR3. CDR3 bases: TGTGCCAGCTCACGAGACACCACCTACGAGCAGTACTTC. It is translated as CASSRDTTYEQYF.

This rearrangement joins TRBV7-9 to TRBJ2-7; no clear D. Deletions cut 1 base from V and 9 bases from J, with 25 bases between. The CDR3 extends over 17 amino acids. Germline CDR1 and CDR2: SEHNR and FQNEAQ (reference sequence). The CDR3 loop reads CASSLEGSSKVSRAQYF. CDR3 DNA sequence: TGTGCCAGCAGCTTAGAAGGTTCGAGTAAAGTAAGCCGGGCGCAGTACTTC.

The rearrangement links TRBV11-2 to TRBJ2-1, with D maybe TRBD1 (6 bases). The germline CDR1 and CDR2 sequences are SGHAT and FQNNGV. Trimming removed 5 bases from V and 16 bases from J, with 18 bases in between. This CDR3 region has 12 residues. CDR3 residues: CASSKQGSRVFF. As DNA, the CDR3 is TGTGCCAGCAGCAAACAGGGTTCAAGAGTATTCTTC.

Worth noting for this clone: Different DNA sequences within this sample yield the same CDR3. This chain connects TRBV19 to TRBJ2-7; 8 nucleotides align to TRBD2. The CDR3 consists of 13 residues. Trimming took 5 bases from V and 3 from J; bases not matched to a gene: 3. Germline CDR1 reads LNHDA; CDR2 reads SQIVND (reference sequence). DNA for the CDR3: TGTGCCAGTAGTTCGGGGGGGTTCTACGAGCAGTACTTC. Its protein product is CASSSGGFYEQYF. Looking up the rest from reference TRBV19 and TRBJ2-7 gives the full variable domain: DGGITQSPKYLFRKEGQNVTLSCEQNLNHDAMYWYRQDPGQGLRLIYYSQIVNDFQKGDIAEGYSVSREKKESFPLTVTSAQKNPTAFYLCASSSGGFYEQYFGPGTRLTVT.

This chain links TRBV18 with TRBJ1-5, with a possible D match to TRBD1 (5 bases). CDR3 length equals 17 residues. V lost 6 bases, J lost 2 bases, and 20 bases lay in between. Germline V lookup: CDR1 KGHSH, CDR2 LQKENI. CDR3 protein: CASSLSPSREGNQPQHF. CDR3 coding DNA: TGTGCCAGCTCTCTCTCCCCTAGCAGGGAAGGCAATCAGCCCCAGCATTTT.

This clone was counted a few times. The chain combines TRBV6-5 with TRBJ1-2; no definite D call. There are 11 residues in the CDR3. V dropped 5 bases and J dropped 10 bases, with 11 bases sitting between them. Germline loops: CDR1 MNHEY, CDR2 SVGAGI. DNA for the CDR3: TGTGCCAGCAGTACCCCGCGACCCTACACCTTC. This translates into CASSTPRPYTF.

The chain joins TRBV4-3 to TRBJ2-1; 9 bases align to TRBD2. The CDR3 sequence is 20 residues long. V gave up 3 bases and J gave up 2 bases; unmatched junction bases: 17. Germline assignment: CDR1 LGHNA and CDR2 YSLEER. The DNA for the CDR3 is TGCGCCAGCAGCCAGCTGGACACACATGGACTAGCGTTGCCCTACAATGAGCAGTTCTTC. This sequence encodes CASSQLDTHGLALPYNEQFF.

The chain has TRBV9 and TRBJ2-5, with 9 bases lining up with TRBD1. Germline V gene data show CDR1 as SGDLS and CDR2 as YYNGEE. The CDR3 is 16 residues long. The V gene end was trimmed by 2 bases and the J gene end by 0 bases; junction bases not matched to a gene: 5. The CDR3 region is CASSVEDRGYQETQYF. The CDR3 region has the DNA TGTGCCAGCAGCGTTGAGGACAGGGGATACCAAGAGACCCAGTACTTC.

The chain uses TRBV28 and TRBJ1-5, with D possibly TRBD1 on 5 matching bases. CDR3 length: 12 amino acids. V lost 10 bases, J lost 6 bases, and 13 bases lay in between. Germline CDR1 and CDR2: MDHEN and SYDVKM. Written as DNA, the CDR3 is TGTGCCATGTCCAGGACAACTCAGCCCCAGCATTTT. This sequence encodes CAMSRTTQPQHF.

The chain carries TRBV5-1 and TRBJ1-2; the D is unclear. The germline V and J ends were trimmed by 0 bases and 6 bases, with 9 bases remaining between them. Germline CDR1 SGHRS, CDR2 YFSETQ. This CDR3 spans 13 amino acids. The chain's CDR3 is CASSLAPGNGYTF. The CDR3 DNA is TGCGCCAGCAGCTTGGCCCCTGGGAATGGCTACACCTTC.